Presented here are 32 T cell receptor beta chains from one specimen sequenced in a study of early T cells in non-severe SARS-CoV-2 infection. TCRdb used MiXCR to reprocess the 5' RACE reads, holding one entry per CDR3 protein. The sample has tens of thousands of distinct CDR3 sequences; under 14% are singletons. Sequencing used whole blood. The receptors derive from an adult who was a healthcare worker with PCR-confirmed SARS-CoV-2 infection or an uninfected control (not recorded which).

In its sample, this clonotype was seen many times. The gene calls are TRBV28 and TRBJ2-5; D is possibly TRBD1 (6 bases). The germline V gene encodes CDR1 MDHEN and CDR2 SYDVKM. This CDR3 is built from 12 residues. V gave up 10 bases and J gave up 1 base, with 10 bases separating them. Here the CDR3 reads CATSRGQETQYF. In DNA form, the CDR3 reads TGTGCCACCTCCAGGGGCCAAGAGACCCAGTACTTC. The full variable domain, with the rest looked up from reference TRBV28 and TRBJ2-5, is DVKVTQSSRYLVKRTGEKVFLECVQDMDHENMFWYRQDPGLGLRLIYFSYDVKMKEKGDIPEGYSVSREKKERFSLILESASTNQTSMYLCATSRGQETQYFGPGTRLLVL.

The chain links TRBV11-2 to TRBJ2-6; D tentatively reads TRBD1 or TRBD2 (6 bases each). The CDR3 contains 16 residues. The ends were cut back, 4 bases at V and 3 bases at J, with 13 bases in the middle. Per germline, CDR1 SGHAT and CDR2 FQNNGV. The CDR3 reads CASSSQGGFGANVLTF. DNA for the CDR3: TGTGCCAGCAGCTCCCAAGGGGGGTTTGGGGCCAACGTCCTGACTTTC.

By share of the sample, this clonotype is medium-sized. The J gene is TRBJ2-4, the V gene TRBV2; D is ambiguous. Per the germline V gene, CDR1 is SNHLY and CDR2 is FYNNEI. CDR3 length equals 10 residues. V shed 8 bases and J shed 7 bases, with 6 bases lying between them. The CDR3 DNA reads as TGTGCCAGCGGTGGTAACATTCAGTACTTC. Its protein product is CASGGNIQYF.

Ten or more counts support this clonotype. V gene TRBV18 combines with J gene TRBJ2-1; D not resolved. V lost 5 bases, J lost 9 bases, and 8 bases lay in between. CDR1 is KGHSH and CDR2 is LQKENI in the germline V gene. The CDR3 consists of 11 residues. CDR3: CASSSRFEQFF. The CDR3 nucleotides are TGTGCCAGCTCATCCCGTTTTGAGCAGTTCTTC.

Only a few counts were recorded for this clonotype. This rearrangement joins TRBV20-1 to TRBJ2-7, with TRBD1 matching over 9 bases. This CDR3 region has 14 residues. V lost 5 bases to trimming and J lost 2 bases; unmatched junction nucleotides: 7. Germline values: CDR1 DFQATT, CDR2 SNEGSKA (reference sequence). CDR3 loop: CSASGTGNTYEQYF. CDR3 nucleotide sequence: TGCAGTGCTTCCGGGACAGGGAACACCTACGAGCAGTACTTC.

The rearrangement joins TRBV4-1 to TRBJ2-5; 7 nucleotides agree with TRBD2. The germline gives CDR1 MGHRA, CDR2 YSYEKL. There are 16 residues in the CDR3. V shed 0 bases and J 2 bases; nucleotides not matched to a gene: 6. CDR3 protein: CASSQEERGSQETQYF. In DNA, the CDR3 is TGCGCCAGCAGCCAAGAAGAGCGGGGTAGTCAAGAGACCCAGTACTTC.

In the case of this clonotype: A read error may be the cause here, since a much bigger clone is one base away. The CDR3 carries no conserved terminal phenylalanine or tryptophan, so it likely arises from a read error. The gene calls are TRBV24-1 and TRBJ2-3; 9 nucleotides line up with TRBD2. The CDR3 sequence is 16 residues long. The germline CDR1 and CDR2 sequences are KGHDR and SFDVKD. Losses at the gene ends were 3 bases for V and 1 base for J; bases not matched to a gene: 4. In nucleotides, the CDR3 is TGTGCCACCAGTGATACTAGCGGGCCCGGCACAGATACGCAGTATTTG. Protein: CATSDTSGPGTDTQYL.

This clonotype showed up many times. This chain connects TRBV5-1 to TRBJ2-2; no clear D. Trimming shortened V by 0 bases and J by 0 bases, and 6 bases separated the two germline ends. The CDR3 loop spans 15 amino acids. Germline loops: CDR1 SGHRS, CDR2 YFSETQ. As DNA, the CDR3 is TGCGCCAGCAGCTTGGATAGAGCGAACACCGGGGAGCTGTTTTTT. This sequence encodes CASSLDRANTGELFF.

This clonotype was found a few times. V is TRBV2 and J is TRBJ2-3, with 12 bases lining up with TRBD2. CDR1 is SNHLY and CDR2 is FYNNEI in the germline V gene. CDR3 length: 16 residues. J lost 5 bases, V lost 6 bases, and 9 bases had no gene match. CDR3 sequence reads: CASRDPSGRAEDTQYF. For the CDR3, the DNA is TGTGCCAGCAGAGATCCTAGCGGGAGGGCGGAAGATACGCAGTATTTT.

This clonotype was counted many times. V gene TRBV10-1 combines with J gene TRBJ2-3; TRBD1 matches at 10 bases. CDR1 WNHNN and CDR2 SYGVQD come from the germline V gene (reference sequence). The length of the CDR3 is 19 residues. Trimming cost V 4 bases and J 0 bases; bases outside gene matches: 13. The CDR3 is CASSGPRTTGQGSTDTQYF. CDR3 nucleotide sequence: TGCGCCAGCAGTGGACCAAGGACCACGGGACAGGGGAGCACAGATACGCAGTATTTT.

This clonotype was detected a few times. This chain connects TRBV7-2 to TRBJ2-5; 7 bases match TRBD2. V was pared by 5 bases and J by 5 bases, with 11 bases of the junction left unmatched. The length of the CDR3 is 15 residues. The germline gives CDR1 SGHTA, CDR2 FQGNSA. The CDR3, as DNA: TGTGCCAGCAGCCCCTGGGGTCAGGGAGGGGAGACCCAGTACTTC. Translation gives CASSPWGQGGETQYF.

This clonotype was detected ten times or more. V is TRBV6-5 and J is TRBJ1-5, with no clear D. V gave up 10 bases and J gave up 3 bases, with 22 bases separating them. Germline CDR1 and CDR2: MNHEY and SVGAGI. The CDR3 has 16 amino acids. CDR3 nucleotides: TGTGCCATCCATAGACTCATGGGGAACTTCAATCAGCCCCAGCATTTT. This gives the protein CAIHRLMGNFNQPQHF.

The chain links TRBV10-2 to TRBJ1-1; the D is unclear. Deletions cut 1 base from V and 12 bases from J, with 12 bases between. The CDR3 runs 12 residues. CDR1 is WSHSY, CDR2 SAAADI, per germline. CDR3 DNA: TGCGCCAGCAGTGAGTTAACAGCCGAATCTTTCTTT. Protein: CASSELTAESFF.

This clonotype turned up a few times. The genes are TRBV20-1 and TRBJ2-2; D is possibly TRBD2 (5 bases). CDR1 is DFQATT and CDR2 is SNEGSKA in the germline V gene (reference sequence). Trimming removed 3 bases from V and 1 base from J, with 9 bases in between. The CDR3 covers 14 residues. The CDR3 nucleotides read TGCAGTGCTAGTGGCCGGGGGAACACCGGGGAGCTGTTTTTT. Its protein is CSASGRGNTGELFF.

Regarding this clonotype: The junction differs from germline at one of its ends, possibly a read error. In nucleotides, the CDR3 is TGTGCCATCACCGACGGACTAGCGGGAGAGGCCCAGTACTTC. It codes for CAITDGLAGEAQYF. The rearrangement uses TRBV10-3 and TRBJ2-5, with 13 bases matching TRBD2. CDR3 length equals 14 residues. Germline loops: CDR1 ENHRY, CDR2 SYGVKD.

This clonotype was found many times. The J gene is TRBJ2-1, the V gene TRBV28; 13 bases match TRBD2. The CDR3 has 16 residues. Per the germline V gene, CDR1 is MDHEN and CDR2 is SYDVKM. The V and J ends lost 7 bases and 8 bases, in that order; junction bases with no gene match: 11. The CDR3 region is CASTRTSGSFFDEQFF. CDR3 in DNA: TGTGCCAGCACCAGGACTAGCGGGAGTTTTTTCGATGAGCAGTTCTTC.

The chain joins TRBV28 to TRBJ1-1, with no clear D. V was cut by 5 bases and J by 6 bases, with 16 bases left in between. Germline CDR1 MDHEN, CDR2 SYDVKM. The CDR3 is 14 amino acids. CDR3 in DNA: TGTGCCAGCAGTACCCTAATAAATGGGGCTGAAGCTTTCTTT. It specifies CASSTLINGAEAFF.

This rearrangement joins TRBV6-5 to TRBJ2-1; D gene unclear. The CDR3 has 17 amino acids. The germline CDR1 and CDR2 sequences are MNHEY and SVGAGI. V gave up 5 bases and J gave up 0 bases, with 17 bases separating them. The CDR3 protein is CASSPLGGTFSYNEQFF. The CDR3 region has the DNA TGTGCCAGCAGTCCCCTTGGCGGAACTTTCTCCTACAATGAGCAGTTCTTC.

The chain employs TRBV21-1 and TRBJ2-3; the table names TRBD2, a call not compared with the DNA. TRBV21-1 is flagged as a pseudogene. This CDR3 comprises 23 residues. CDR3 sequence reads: CASSNGRLGGRTVGLALTDTQYF. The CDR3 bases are TGTGCCAGCAGCAACGGGCGACTGGGGGGACGGACAGTGGGACTAGCATTAACCGATACGCAGTATTTT.

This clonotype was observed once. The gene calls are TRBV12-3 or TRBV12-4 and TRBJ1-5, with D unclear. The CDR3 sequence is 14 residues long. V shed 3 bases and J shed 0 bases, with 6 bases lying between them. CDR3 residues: CASSFRTSNQPQHF. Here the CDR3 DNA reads TGTGCCAGCAGTTTTAGGACTAGCAATCAGCCCCAGCATTTT.

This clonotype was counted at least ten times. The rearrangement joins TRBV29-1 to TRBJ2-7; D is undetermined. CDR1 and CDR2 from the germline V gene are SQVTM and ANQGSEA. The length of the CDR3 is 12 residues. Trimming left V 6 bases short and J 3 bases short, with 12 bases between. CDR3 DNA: TGCAGCGTGGGTCCCGGCGGCTACGAGCAGTACTTC. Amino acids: CSVGPGGYEQYF.

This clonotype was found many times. The CDR3 loop is CASSLGGIGTEAFF. The CDR3 DNA sequence: TGTGCCAGCAGCTTAGGGGGTATTGGCACTGAAGCTTTCTTT. The V gene is TRBV7-6, the J gene TRBJ1-1; D gene uncertain. V was clipped by 1 base and J by 4 bases, with 10 bases between them. Germline assignment: CDR1 SGHVS and CDR2 FNYEAQ. The CDR3 extends over 14 amino acids.

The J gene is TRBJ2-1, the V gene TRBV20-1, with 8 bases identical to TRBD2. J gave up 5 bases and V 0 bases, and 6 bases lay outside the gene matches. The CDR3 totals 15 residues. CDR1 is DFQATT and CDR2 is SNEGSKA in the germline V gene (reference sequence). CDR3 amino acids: CSARDPAGADNEQFF. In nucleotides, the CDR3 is TGCAGTGCTAGAGACCCAGCGGGGGCCGACAATGAGCAGTTCTTC.

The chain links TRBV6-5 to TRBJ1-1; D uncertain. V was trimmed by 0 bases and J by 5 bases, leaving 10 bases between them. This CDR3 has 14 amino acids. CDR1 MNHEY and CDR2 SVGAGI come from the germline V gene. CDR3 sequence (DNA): TGTGCCAGCAGTTACTCGGCGGGAAAAACTGAAGCTTTCTTT. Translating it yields CASSYSAGKTEAFF.

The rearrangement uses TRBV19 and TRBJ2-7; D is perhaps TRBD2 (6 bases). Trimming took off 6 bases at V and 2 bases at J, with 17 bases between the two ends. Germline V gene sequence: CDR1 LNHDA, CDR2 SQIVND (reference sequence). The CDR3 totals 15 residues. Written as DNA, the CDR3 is TGTGCCAGTAGAAATATGGAGGGCAGCGCCTACGAGCAGTACTTC. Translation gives CASRNMEGSAYEQYF.

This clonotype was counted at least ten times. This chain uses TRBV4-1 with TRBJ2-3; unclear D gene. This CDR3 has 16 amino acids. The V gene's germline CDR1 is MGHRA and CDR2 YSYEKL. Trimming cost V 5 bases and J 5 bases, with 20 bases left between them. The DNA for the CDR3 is TGCGCCAGCAGCAACAACCCGCGGTTCGCCGGAGATACGCAGTATTTT. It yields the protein CASSNNPRFAGDTQYF.

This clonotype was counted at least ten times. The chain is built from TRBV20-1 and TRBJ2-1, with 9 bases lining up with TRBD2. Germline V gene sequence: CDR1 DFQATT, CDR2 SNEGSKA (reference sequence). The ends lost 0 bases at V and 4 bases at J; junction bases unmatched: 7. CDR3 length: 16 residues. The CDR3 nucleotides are TGCAGTGCTAGAGATGGGAGTAGCGGGAGATACAATGAGCAGTTCTTC. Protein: CSARDGSSGRYNEQFF.

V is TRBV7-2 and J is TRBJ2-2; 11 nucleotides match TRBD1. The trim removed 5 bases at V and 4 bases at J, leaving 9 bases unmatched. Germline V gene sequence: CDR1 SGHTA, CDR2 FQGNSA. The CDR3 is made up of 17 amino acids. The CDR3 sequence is CASSSSGQGVFTGELFF. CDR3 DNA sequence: TGTGCCAGCAGCAGTTCGGGACAGGGGGTATTCACCGGGGAGCTGTTTTTT.

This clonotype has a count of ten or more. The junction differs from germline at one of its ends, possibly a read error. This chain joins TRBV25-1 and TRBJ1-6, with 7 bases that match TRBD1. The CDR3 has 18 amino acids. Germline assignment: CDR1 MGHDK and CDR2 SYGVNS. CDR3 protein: CASRESGGSHRAYSPLHF. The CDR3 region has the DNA TGTGCCAGCAGAGAATCAGGGGGAAGTCACAGGGCCTATTCACCCCTCCACTTT.

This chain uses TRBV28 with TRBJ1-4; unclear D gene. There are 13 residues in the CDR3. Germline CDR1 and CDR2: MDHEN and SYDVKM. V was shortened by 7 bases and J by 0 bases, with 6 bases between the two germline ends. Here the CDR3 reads CASIGATNEKLFF. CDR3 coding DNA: TGTGCCAGCATAGGAGCAACTAATGAAAAACTGTTTTTT.

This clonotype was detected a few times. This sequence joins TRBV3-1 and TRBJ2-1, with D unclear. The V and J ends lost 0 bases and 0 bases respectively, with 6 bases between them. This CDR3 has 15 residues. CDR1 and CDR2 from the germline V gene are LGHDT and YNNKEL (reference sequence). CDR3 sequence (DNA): TGTGCCAGCAGCCAAGACAGTTCCTCCTACAATGAGCAGTTCTTC. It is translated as CASSQDSSSYNEQFF.

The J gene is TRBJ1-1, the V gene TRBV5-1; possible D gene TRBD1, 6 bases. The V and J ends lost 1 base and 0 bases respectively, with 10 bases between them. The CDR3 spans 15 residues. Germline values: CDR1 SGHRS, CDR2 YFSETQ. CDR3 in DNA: TGCGCCAGCAGCTTGACAGGGTCAATGAACACTGAAGCTTTCTTT. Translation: CASSLTGSMNTEAFF.